This T cell receptor (beta chain) was recorded in a study of CD8 T cells in ankylosing spondylitis. The ends were cut back, 0 bases at V and 3 bases at J, with 11 bases in the middle. Germline loops: CDR1 LGHDT, CDR2 YNNKEL (reference sequence). CDR3 length: 15 amino acids. The table lists this clonotype with a few counts. TCRdb passed the 5' RACE reads through MiXCR, listing each CDR3 protein once. The sample lists about 260,000 distinct CDR3 sequences, around 20% occurring once. Sequencing was carried out using blood, either unsorted or a sorted T cell fraction (not recorded which). J is TRBJ2-5 and V is TRBV3-1, with D hard to call. The receptor was derived from a male donor with ankylosing spondylitis or in good health (not recorded which). The CDR3 DNA sequence: TGTGCCAGCAGCCAAGATTTGTATAAGGAAGAGACCCAGTACTTC. It translates to CASSQDLYKEETQYF.